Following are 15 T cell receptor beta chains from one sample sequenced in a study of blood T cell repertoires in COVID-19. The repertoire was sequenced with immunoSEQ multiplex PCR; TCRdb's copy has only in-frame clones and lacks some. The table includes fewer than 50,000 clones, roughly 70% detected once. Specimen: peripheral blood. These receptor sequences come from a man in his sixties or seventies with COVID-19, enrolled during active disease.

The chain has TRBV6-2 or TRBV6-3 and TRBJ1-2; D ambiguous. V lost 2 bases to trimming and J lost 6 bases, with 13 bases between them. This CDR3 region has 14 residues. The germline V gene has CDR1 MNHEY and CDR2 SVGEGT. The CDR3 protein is CASSYDGVGDGYTF. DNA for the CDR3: TGTGCCAGCAGTTACGACGGCGTCGGGGATGGCTACACCTTC.

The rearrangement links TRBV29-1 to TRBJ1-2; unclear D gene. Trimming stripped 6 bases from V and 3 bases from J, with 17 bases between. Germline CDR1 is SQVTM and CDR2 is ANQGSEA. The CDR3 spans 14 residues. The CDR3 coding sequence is TGCAGCGTCCCAGCCATTGGAGGTTACTATGGCTACACCTTC. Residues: CSVPAIGGYYGYTF.

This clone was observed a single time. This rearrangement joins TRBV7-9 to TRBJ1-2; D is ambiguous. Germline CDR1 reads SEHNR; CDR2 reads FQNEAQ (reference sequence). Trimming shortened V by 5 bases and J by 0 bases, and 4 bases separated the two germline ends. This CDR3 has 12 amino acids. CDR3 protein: CASSDTNYGYTF. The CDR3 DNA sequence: TGTGCCAGCAGCGACACTAACTATGGCTACACCTTC.

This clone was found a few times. Here the CDR3 reads CASSLRDEAFF. CDR3 bases: TGTGCCAGCAGTTTACGGGATGAAGCTTTCTTT. The chain has TRBV12-3 or TRBV12-4 and TRBJ1-1, with no clear D. The V end was cut by 2 bases, the J end by 7 bases, with 5 bases between. The CDR3 has 11 residues.

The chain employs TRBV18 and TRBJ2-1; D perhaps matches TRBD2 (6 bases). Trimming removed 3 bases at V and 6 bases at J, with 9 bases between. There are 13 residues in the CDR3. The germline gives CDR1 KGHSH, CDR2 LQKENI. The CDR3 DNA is TGTGCCAGCTCACCTTTGACTAGCAATGAGCAGTTCTTC. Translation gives CASSPLTSNEQFF.

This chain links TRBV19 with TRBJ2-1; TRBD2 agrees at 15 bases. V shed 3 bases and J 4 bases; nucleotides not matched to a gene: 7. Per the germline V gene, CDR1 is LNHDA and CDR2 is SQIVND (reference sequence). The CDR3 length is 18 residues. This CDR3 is CASSMGTSGGMWYNEQFF. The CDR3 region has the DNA TGTGCCAGTAGTATGGGGACTAGCGGGGGGATGTGGTACAATGAGCAGTTCTTC.

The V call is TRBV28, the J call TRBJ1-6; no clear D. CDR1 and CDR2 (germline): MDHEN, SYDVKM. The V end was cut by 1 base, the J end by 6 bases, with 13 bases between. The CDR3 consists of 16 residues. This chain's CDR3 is CASSLLSAGGNSPLHF. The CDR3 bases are TGTGCCAGCAGTTTATTGTCCGCAGGAGGTAATTCACCCCTCCACTTT.

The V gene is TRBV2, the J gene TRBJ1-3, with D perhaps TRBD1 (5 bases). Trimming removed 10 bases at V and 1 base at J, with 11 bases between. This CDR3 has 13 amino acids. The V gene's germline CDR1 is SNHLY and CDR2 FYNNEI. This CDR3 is CAKRDRSGNTIYF. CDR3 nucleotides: TGTGCCAAACGTGACAGATCTGGAAACACCATATATTTT. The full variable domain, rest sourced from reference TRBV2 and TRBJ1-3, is EPEVTQTPSHQVTQMGQEVILRCVPISNHLYFYWYRQILGQKVEFLVSFYNNEISEKSEIFDDQFSVERPDGSNFTLKIRSTKLEDSAMYFCAKRDRSGNTIYFGEGSWLTVV.

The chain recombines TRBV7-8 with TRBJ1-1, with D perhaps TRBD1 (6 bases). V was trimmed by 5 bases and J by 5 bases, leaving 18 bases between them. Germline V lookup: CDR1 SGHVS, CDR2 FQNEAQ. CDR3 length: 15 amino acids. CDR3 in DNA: TGTGCCAGCAGCCCCCTAAGGGACAAGAGGACTGAAGCTTTCTTT. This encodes CASSPLRDKRTEAFF.

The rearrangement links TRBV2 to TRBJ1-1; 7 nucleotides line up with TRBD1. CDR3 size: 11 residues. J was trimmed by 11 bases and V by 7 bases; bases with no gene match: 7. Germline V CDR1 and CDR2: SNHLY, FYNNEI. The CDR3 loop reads CASIGGGSAFF. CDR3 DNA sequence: TGTGCCAGCATCGGAGGGGGCTCGGCTTTCTTT.

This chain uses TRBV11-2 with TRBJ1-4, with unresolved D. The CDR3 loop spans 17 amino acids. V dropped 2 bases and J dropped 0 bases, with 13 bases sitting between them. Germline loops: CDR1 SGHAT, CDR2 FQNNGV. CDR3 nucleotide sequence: TGTGCCAGCAGCTTATACGGTTTCGGAGCAACTAATGAAAAACTGTTTTTT. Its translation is CASSLYGFGATNEKLFF.

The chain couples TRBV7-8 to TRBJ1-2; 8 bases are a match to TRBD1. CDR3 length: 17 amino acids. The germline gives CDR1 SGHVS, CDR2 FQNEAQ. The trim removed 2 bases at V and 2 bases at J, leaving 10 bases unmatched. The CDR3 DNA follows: TGTGCCAGCAGCTTACGGTTTACCGGACAGGGAAACTATGGCTACACCTTC. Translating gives CASSLRFTGQGNYGYTF.

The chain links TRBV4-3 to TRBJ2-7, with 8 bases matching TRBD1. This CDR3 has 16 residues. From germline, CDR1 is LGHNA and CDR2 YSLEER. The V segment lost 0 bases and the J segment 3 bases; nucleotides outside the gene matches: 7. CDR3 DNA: TGCGCCAGCAGCCAAGAACCGGAAGGGACAGGCTACGAGCAGTACTTC. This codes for CASSQEPEGTGYEQYF.

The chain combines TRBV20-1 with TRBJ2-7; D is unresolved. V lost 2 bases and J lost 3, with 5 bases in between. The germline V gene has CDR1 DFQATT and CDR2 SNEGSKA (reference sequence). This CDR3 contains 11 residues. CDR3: CSARLNYEQYF. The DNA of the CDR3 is TGCAGTGCTAGACTAAACTACGAGCAGTACTTC.

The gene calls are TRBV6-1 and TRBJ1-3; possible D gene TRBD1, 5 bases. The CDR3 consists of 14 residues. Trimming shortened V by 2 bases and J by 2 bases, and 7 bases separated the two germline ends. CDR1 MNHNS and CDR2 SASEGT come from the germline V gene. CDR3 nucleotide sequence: TGTGCCAGCAGTGAACAGGGAACTGGAAACACCATATATTTT. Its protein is CASSEQGTGNTIYF.